The present T cell receptor (beta chain) was sequenced within a study of pediatric ulcerative colitis (dated by TCRdb to the late 2010s). About the full investigation: Pancolitis was present in six to eight ulcerative colitis patients and left-sided colitis in two, and histology consistent with ulcerative colitis was found in all of these patients. By Pediatric Ulcerative Colitis Activity Index, mild disease was classified in a couple of patients, moderate disease in four and acute severe colitis in three. From nine newly diagnosed, treatment-naive pediatric ulcerative colitis patients and four non-IBD control children, paired blood and rectal samples were collected. Paper-wide results and their limitations: The healthy control group was small, with only four individuals. For technical reasons, blood samples from a couple of patients gave substantially fewer templates, and these samples were excluded from the blood-rectal overlap analysis. A couple of rectal CDR3 clonotypes were present in all ulcerative colitis patients and in none of the controls. Rectal repertoire features separated controls, mild-moderate and acute severe colitis patients; acute severe colitis showed reduced rectal diversity due to clonal expansions. Repertoires were derived from total lymphocyte DNA, so rare subsets such as regulatory T cells may have patterns not reflected. Clonal overlap between a subject's own blood and rectum was significantly greater in ulcerative colitis patients than in controls, which suggests more T cell trafficking to inflamed tissue.

In regard to this clone: No antigen is known for it. Base quality data are lacking; no much larger clone is found one base away.

Through the immunoSEQ TRB Survey service, multiplex V and J primers were used to amplify rearranged CDR3 beta regions from genomic DNA. To keep depth equal across samples, survey-level sequencing depth of up to 500,000 reads per sample was applied. Libraries were purified, pooled and sequenced on Illumina technology. For the original study's pipeline: Productive clonality, sample overlap, pairwise scatters, CDR3 beta length, V/D/J gene usage and productiveness were all assessed with the immunoSEQ online tools. Calculated diversity was defined as the number of unique rearrangements divided by total templates, multiplied by 100, and Shannon and Simpson indices were computed as well. Principal component analysis used the R prcomp function and ggbiplot package on Z-score normalized data. Morisita's index was used to quantify blood-rectal clonal overlap within each subject. Sourced from immuneACCESS, this table was stored by TCRdb with only in-frame sequences that have V and J called. A share of the clones is absent; for the studies checked, an unresolved V gene accounts for under half, and the remainder has no known explanation. V and J calls and clone size follow that table, whereas D and trimming were derived from the DNA. This sample lists about 64,000 clones; about nine tenths were detected once. Of the sample, 3% to 4.5% is held by the ten largest clones.

From its cysteine to its phenylalanine, the CDR3 spans 11 amino acids. Only CDR3 DNA remains: 33 bases, in frame from the first base. Deletion took 6 bases off V and 8 bases off J, with a span of 10 bases between the germline ends. From the germline V gene (reference sequence), CDR1 is DFQATT and CDR2 is SNEGSKA. No immunosuppressive medication had been given to the ulcerative colitis patients before the diagnostic colonoscopy. A blood sample was drawn at the time of the colonoscopy. The Wizard kit (Promega) was used to extract genomic DNA from the blood and intestinal samples. Sequenced material: blood. This receptor chain uses TRBV20-1 and TRBJ2-2; 5 matching bases give a weak D call of TRBD2. The TCR originated in a boy aged 5-17 years with severe ulcerative colitis. The DNA sequence is as follows: TGCAGTGCATTACTAGAGGGGGAGCTGTTTTTT. Its amino acids are CSALLEGELFF.